The T cell receptor (beta chain) under discussion was sequenced for a study of blood T cells in healthy people across ages. The study's findings and limits: Diversity estimates drawn from one million T cells were deemed underestimates.

Germline CDR1 reads SGHRS; CDR2 reads YFSETQ. The CDR3 covers 16 residues. V lost 0 bases to trimming and J lost 1 base, with 12 bases between them. A J-beta primer mix and a sample-barcoded 5' primer were used in a second PCR of about 7 to 12 cycles. TCRdb itself ran the 5' RACE reads through MiXCR, one entry per CDR3 protein. In the table there are 650,000 to 950,000 distinct CDR3 sequences, roughly 44% of which are singletons. Remarks on this clonotype: What it binds is unknown.

This sequence originates from a man aged 55 to 69 in good health. This chain uses TRBV5-1 with TRBJ2-3, with D perhaps TRBD1 (5 bases). The sample was blood. The CDR3 DNA reads as TGCGCCAGCAGCTTGGCCTCTTCCAGGGGCACAGATACGCAGTATTTT. Its protein is CASSLASSRGTDTQYF.